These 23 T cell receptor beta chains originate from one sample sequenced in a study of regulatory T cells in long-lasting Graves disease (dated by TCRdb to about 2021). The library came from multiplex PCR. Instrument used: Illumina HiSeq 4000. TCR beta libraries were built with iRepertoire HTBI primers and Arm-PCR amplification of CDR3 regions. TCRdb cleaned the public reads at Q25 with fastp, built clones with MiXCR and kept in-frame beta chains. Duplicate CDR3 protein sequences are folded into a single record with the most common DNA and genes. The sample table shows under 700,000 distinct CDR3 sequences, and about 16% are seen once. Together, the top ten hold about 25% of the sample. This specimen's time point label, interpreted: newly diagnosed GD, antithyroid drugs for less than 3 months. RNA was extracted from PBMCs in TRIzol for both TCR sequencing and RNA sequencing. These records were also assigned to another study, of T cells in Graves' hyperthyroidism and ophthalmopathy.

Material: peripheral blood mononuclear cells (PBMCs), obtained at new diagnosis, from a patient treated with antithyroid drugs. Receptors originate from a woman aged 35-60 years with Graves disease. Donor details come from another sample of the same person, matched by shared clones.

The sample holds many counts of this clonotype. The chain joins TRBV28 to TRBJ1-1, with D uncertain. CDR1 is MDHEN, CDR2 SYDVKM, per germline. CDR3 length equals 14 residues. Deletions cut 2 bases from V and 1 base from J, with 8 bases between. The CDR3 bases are TGTGCCAGCAGTTTACTCACAGAGAACACTGAAGCTTTCTTT. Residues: CASSLLTENTEAFF.

CDR3 nucleotides: TGTGCCAGTAGTAGGGGAGATCTAAGCACAGATACGCAGTATTTT. Encoded protein: CASSRGDLSTDTQYF. This rearrangement joins TRBV19 to TRBJ2-3; D is possibly TRBD2 (5 bases). This CDR3 is 15 amino acids long. Deletions cut 4 bases from V and 0 bases from J, with 11 bases between. Germline V gene sequence: CDR1 LNHDA, CDR2 SQIVND (reference sequence).

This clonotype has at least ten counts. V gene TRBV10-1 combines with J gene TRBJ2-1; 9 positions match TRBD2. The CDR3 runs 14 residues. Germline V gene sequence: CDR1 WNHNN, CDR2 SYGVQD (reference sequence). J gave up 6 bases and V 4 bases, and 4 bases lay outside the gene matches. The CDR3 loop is CASSVLAGSNEQFF. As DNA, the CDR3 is TGCGCCAGCAGTGTCCTAGCGGGGTCCAATGAGCAGTTCTTC.

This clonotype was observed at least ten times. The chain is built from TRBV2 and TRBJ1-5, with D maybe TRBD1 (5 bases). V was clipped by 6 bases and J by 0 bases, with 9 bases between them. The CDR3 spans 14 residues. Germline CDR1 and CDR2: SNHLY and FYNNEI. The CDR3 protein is CASRIGGSNQPQHF. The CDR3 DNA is TGTGCCAGCAGGATTGGGGGTAGCAATCAGCCCCAGCATTTT.

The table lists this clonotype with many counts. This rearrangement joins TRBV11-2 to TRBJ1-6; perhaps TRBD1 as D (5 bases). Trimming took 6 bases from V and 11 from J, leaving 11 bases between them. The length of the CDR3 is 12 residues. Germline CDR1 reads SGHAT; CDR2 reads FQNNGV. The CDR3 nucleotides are TGTGCCAGCAGTTCAGGGATCACACCCCTCCACTTT. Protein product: CASSSGITPLHF.

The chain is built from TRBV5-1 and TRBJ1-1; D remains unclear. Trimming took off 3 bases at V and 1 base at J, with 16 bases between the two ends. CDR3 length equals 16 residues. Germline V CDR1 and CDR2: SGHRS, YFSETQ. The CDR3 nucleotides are TGCGCCAGCAGCTCCCAAGGTGGGCCTTCGAACACTGAAGCTTTCTTT. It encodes CASSSQGGPSNTEAFF.

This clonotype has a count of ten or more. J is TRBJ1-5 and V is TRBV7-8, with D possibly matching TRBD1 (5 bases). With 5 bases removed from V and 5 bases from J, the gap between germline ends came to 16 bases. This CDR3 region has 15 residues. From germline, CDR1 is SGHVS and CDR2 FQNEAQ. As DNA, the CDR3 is TGTGCCAGCAGCCAGGAGGGGCAGGTGCATCAGCCCCAGCATTTT. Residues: CASSQEGQVHQPQHF.

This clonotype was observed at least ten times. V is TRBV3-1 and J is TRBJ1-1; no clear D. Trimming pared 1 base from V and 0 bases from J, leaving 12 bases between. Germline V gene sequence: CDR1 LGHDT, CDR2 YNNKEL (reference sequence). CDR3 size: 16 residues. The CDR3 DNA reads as TGTGCCAGCAGCCAAGCCGGGGTAAAGATGAACACTGAAGCTTTCTTT. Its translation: CASSQAGVKMNTEAFF.

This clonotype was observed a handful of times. The CDR3: CASKLKDSSYEQYF. CDR3 DNA sequence: TGTGCCAGCAAGTTGAAGGACAGCTCCTACGAGCAGTACTTC. The rearrangement uses TRBV2 and TRBJ2-7; tentative D call: TRBD1 (6 bases). The CDR3 is 14 amino acids. V was trimmed by 7 bases and J by 0 bases, leaving 13 bases between them. Germline V lookup: CDR1 SNHLY, CDR2 FYNNEI.

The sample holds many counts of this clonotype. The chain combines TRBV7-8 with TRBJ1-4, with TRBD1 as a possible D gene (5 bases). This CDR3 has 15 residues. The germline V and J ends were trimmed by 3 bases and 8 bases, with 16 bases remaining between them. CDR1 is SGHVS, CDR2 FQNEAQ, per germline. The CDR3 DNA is TGTGCCAGCAGCTTGGGCGGGGGAGTTGGGGAAAAACTGTTTTTT. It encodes CASSLGGGVGEKLFF.

CDR3 nucleotides: TGTGCCAGCAGCGCGGGGGGCGCCCGTATCGGGCGCTCCTACAATGAGCAGTTCTTC. This translates into CASSAGGARIGRSYNEQFF. The chain employs TRBV6-2 or TRBV6-3 and TRBJ2-1; 8 bases are shared with TRBD2. Germline-derived CDR1 and CDR2 are MNHEY and SVGEGT. Trimming took 6 bases from V and 0 from J; bases not matched to a gene: 16. This CDR3 has 19 amino acids.

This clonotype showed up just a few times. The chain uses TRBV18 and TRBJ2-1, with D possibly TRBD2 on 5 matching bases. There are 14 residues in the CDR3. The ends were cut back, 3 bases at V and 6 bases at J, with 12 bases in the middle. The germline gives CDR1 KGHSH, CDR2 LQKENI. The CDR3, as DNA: TGTGCCAGCTCACCCCCTGCGGGCTCCAATGAGCAGTTCTTC. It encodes CASSPPAGSNEQFF.

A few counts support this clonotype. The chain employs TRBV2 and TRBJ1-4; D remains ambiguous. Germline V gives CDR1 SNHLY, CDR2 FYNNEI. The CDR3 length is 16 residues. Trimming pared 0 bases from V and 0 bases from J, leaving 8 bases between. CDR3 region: CASSEALGATNEKLFF. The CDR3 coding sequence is TGTGCCAGCAGTGAAGCGCTGGGCGCAACTAATGAAAAACTGTTTTTT.

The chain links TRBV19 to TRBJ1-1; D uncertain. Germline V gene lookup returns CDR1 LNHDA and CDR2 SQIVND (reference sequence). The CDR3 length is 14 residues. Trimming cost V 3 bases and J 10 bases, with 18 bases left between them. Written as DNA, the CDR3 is TGTGCCAGTAGTATTACCTGGGAGAACTCGGGAGCTTTCTTT. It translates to CASSITWENSGAFF. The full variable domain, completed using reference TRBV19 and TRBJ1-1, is DGGITQSPKYLFRKEGQNVTLSCEQNLNHDAMYWYRQDPGQGLRLIYYSQIVNDFQKGDIAEGYSVSREKKESFPLTVTSAQKNPTAFYLCASSITWENSGAFFGQGTRLTVV.

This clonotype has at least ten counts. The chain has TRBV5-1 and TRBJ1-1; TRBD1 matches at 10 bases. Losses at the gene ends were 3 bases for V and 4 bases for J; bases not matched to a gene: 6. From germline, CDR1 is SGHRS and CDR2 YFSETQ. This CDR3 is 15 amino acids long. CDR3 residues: CASSSWTGGATEAFF. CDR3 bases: TGCGCCAGCAGCTCCTGGACAGGGGGTGCCACTGAAGCTTTCTTT.

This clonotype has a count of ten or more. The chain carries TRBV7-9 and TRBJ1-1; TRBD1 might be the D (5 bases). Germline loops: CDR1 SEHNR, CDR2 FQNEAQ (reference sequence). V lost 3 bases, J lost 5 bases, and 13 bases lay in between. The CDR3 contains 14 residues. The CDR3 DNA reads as TGTGCCAGCAGCTTCCAGGGCCACCTAACTGAAGCTTTCTTT. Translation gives CASSFQGHLTEAFF.

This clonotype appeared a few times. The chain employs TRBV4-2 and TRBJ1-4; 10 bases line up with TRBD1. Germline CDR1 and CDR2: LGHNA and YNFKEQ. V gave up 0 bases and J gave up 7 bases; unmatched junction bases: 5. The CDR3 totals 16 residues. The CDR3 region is CASSQDPDRGFEKLFF. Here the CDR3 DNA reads TGTGCCAGCAGCCAAGACCCGGACAGGGGGTTTGAAAAACTGTTTTTT.

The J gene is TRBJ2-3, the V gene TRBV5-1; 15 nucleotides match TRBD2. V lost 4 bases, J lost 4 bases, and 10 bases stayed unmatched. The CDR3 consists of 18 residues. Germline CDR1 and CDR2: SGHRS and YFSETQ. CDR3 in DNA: TGCGCCAGCAGCCGCGGACTAGCGGGGGGGCCGGTTGCAGATACGCAGTATTTT. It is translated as CASSRGLAGGPVADTQYF.

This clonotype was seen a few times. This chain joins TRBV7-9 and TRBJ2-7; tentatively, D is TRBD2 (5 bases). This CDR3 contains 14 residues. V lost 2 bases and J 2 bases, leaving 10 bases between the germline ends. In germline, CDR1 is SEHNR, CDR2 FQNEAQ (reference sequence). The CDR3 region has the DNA TGTGCCAGCAGCTTATCCGGTAGCGCCTACGAGCAGTACTTC. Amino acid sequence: CASSLSGSAYEQYF.

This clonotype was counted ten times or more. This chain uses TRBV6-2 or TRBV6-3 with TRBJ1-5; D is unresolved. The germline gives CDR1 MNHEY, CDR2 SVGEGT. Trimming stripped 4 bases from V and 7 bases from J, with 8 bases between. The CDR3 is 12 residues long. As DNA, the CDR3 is TGTGCCAGCAGTTTGAGGAAACAGCCCCAGCATTTT. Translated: CASSLRKQPQHF.

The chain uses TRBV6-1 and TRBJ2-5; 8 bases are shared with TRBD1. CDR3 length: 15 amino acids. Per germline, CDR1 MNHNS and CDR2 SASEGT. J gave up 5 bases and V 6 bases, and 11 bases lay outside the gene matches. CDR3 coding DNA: TGTGCCAGCAGACTCTCGACAGGGGCGGGGGAGACCCAGTACTTC. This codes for CASRLSTGAGETQYF.

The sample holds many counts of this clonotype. The CDR3: CASSLSGQTMGENTEAFF. The CDR3 nucleotides read TGTGCCAGCAGTTTATCAGGGCAGACCATGGGGGAGAACACTGAAGCTTTCTTT. The chain combines TRBV27 with TRBJ1-1; D is perhaps TRBD1 (5 bases). Trimming left V 0 bases short and J 1 base short, with 18 bases between. The germline V gene has CDR1 MNHEY and CDR2 SMNVEV (reference sequence). This CDR3 spans 18 amino acids.

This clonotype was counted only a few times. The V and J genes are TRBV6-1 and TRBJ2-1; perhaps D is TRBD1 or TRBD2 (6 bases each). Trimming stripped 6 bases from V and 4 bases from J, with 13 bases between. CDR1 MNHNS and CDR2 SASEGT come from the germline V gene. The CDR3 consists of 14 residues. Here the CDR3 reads CASSRGTRYNEQFF. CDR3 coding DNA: TGTGCCAGCAGCCGGGGGACACGATACAATGAGCAGTTCTTC.